This paragraph covers one T cell receptor beta chain sequence. Its cognate antigen is unknown. This sample's time point: cycle 4 day 1 (C4D1), after less than 7 weeks of nivolumab. Each and every patient relapsed after autologous stem cell transplantation, and patients got differing brentuximab vedotin exposure. Negative selection with magnets was how CD8+ T cells were isolated from the thawed PBMCs. The patients, who had relapsed/refractory classical Hodgkin lymphoma, achieved best responses of complete response, partial response or progressive disease. The CDR3 loop spans 11 amino acids. Deletions cut 7 bases from V and 4 bases from J, with 7 bases between. Germline V gives CDR1 SGHAT, CDR2 FQNNGV. TCRdb's copy holds only in-frame clones and misses some; the assay was immunoSEQ multiplex PCR. The data show roughly 12,000 clones, roughly 81% seen once. The sample belongs to a study of PD-1 blockade in classical Hodgkin lymphoma. Findings and limits, study-wide: Reports described newly diagnosed patients as having lower baseline TCR diversity than healthy donors. Prior to therapy, complete responders displayed diversity much like that of newly diagnosed patients. With CD4+ cells, TCR diversity rose significantly by C4D1, but not with CD8+ cells.

The chain uses TRBV11-2 and TRBJ1-2; D not certain. The receptor was derived from a human donor with classical Hodgkin lymphoma. The donor label of this sample is uncertain. The input for sequencing was CD8+ T cells from blood, taken before the fourth cycle of nivolumab. The CDR3 loop is CASTPLYGYTF. The CDR3 DNA is TGTGCCAGCACCCCGCTCTATGGCTACACCTTC.